This TCR beta chain is from a study of T cell responses to AZD1222 COVID-19 vaccine. General study findings and limits: Spike regions recognized by vaccine-associated CD4 TCRs spanned the protein, led by 160-218 and 743-854. Variant regions that are unmutated are reportedly the target of nearly half of spike-specific TCRs. Donors were chiefly white British, with a greater number of females, and clonal diversity was perhaps underestimated. Repertoires were collected only later (after the peak T cell response had occurred).

V lost 3 bases, J lost 5 bases, and 5 bases stayed unmatched. Looked up from germline, CDR1 is DFQATT and CDR2 is SNEGSKA (reference sequence). The CDR3 spans 13 residues. As for this clone: What it binds is not known.

The table came from immunoSEQ multiplex PCR; TCRdb's copy has only in-frame clones and leaves some out. The sample holds 150,000 or so clones, roughly 91% seen once. The source was peripheral blood, collected 28 days after the second AZD1222 dose. The rearrangement links TRBV20-1 to TRBJ1-2, with TRBD1 matching 8 bases. The clonotype comes from an adult who received the AZD1222 COVID-19 vaccine. The CDR3 DNA reads as TGCAGTGCTAGTGGAGACAGGGGATATGGCTACACCTTC. Translated: CSASGDRGYGYTF.